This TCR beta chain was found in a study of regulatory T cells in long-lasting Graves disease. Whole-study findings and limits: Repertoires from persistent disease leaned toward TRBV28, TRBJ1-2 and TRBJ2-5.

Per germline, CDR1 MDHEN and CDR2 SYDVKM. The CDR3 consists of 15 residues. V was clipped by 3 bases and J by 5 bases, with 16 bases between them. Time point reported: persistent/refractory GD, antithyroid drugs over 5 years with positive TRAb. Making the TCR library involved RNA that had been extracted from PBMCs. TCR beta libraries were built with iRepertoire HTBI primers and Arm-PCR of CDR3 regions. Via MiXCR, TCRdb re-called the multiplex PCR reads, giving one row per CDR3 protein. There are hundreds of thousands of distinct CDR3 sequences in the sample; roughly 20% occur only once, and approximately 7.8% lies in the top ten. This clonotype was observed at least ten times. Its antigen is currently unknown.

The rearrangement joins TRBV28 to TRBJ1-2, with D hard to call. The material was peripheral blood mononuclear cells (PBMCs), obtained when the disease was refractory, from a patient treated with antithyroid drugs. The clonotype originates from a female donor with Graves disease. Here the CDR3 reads CASSLASGVGYGYTF. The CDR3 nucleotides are TGTGCCAGCAGTTTGGCCAGCGGGGTAGGGTATGGCTACACCTTC.